The clone carrying this T cell receptor beta chain was recorded only once. This sample is part of a study of shared clonotypes between healthy human individuals. The length of the CDR3 is 13 residues. V lost 7 bases and J lost 6, with 16 bases in between. Germline assignment: CDR1 ENHRY and CDR2 SYGVKD. Those who donated were healthy HIV-negative adults, with no recent acute infections or vaccinations reported. CD4+ cell separation produced CD45RA+ naive and CD45RA-negative memory subsets. Template for every sorted-subset replicate PCR totaled roughly 210 ng DNA, around 32,000 T cell genomes. Profiling relied on immunoSEQ multiplex PCR, and the TCRdb table lists in-frame clones only, not all of them. The sample contains a few million clones, approximately 95% of which appear only once.

The rearrangement links TRBV10-3 to TRBJ2-7; maybe TRBD2 (5 bases). The sample taken for sequencing was naive CD4+ T cells sorted from blood. The subset was: CD45RA+ positively selected. The receptor comes from a man between 18 and 29 years old in good health. The CDR3, as DNA: TGTGCCATCACCCTAGCTTTAACTTCCGAGCAGTACTTC. This gives the protein CAITLALTSEQYF.